The subject of this entry is one T cell receptor beta chain. Germline-derived CDR1 and CDR2 are MNHEY and SMNVEV (reference sequence). V lost 5 bases and J lost 2; bases outside the gene matches: 4. The CDR3 sequence is 14 residues long. Clones were sequenced by immunoSEQ multiplex PCR, and TCRdb holds only the in-frame ones, with some missing. The sample shows more than 120,000 clones, approximately 86% of them seen only once. This record belongs to a study of T cell responses to AZD1222 COVID-19 vaccine. This specimen was peripheral blood, taken 28 days after the second AZD1222 dose. The source of this sequence is an adult who received the AZD1222 COVID-19 vaccine. V usage is TRBV27 and J usage is TRBJ2-7; 9 bases line up with TRBD1. The CDR3 sequence is CASSVWTGAYEQYF. CDR3 coding DNA: TGTGCCAGCAGTGTATGGACAGGGGCCTACGAGCAGTACTTC.